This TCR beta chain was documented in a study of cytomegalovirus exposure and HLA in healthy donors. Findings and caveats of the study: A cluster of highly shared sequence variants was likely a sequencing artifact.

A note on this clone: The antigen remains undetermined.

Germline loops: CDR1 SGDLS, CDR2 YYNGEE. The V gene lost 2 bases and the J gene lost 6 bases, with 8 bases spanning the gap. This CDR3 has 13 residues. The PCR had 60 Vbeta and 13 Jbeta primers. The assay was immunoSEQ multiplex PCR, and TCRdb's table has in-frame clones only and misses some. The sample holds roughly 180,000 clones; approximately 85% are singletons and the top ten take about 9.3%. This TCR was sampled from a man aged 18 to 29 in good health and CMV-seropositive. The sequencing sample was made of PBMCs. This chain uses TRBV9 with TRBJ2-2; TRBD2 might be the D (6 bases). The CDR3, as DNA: TGTGCCAGCAGCGTGGGAGGCGCCGGGGAGCTGTTTTTT. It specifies CASSVGGAGELFF.